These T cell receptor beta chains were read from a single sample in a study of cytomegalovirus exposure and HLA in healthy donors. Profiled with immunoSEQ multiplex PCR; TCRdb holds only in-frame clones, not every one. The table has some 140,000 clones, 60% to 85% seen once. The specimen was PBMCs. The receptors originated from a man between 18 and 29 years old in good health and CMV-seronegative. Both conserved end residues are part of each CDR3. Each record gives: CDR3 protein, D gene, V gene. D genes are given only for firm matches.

CDR3aa: CASSLGGGDETQYF; d_gene: TRBD2; v_gene: TRBV7-2
CDR3aa: CASSGQGPNIQYF; d_gene: TRBD1; v_gene: TRBV6-1
CDR3aa: CASSEVIGVGREQYF; d_gene: NA; v_gene: TRBV6-1
CDR3aa: CASSQMESALGGSAFF; d_gene: NA; v_gene: TRBV7-8
CDR3aa: CASQADRGPGNTIYF; d_gene: TRBD1; v_gene: TRBV5-1
CDR3aa: CASSAPGSVNTEAFF; d_gene: NA; v_gene: TRBV25-1
CDR3aa: CASTPGDTQYF; d_gene: NA; v_gene: TRBV5-4
CDR3aa: CASSPGAGTGSKNIQYF; d_gene: TRBD1; v_gene: TRBV7-9
CDR3aa: CAISESARDPDGYTF; d_gene: NA; v_gene: TRBV10-3
CDR3aa: CASSLGGRGQYF; d_gene: NA; v_gene: TRBV7-9
CDR3aa: CAWDPGQGLQYF; d_gene: TRBD1; v_gene: TRBV30
CDR3aa: CASSQDRARNYGYTF; d_gene: NA; v_gene: TRBV4-2
CDR3aa: CASSHSIRGQDKNIQYF; d_gene: TRBD1; v_gene: TRBV7-9
CDR3aa: CASGPSGGDTQYF; d_gene: TRBD2; v_gene: TRBV12-5
CDR3aa: CASTGGNGYTF; d_gene: NA; v_gene: TRBV11-2
CDR3aa: CASSQGRGTNQPQHF; d_gene: NA; v_gene: TRBV4-3
CDR3aa: CASSQQGWTGELFF; d_gene: NA; v_gene: TRBV4-3
CDR3aa: CASSLDVGQPQHF; d_gene: NA; v_gene: TRBV5-1
CDR3aa: CASSENPPGDTEAFF; d_gene: NA; v_gene: TRBV25-1
CDR3aa: CASTLAAQNEAGELFF; d_gene: NA; v_gene: TRBV19
CDR3aa: CASSPSGRNQPQHF; d_gene: NA; v_gene: TRBV19
CDR3aa: CASSQRTGGTEAFF; d_gene: TRBD1; v_gene: TRBV4-3
CDR3aa: CAWRWTGRADTQYF; d_gene: NA; v_gene: TRBV30
CDR3aa: CSVGGLSSPGYTF; d_gene: NA; v_gene: TRBV29-1
CDR3aa: CASSMGALGGEAFF; d_gene: NA; v_gene: TRBV19
CDR3aa: CASSQPSVEQYF; d_gene: NA; v_gene: TRBV5-1
CDR3aa: CASSQEAGQGPDTQYF; d_gene: TRBD1; v_gene: TRBV4-1
CDR3aa: CASSSGTPYGNYGYTF; d_gene: NA; v_gene: TRBV25-1
CDR3aa: CASSRLPRQETQYF; d_gene: NA; v_gene: TRBV7-9
CDR3aa: CAISVDRGGSPLHF; d_gene: TRBD1; v_gene: TRBV10-3
CDR3aa: CASSPNDRYPNTGELFF; d_gene: NA; v_gene: TRBV7-3
CDR3aa: CASSLAGMNTEAFF; d_gene: NA; v_gene: TRBV5-1
CDR3aa: CASSLYGQEKSSYEQYF; d_gene: NA; v_gene: TRBV5-6
CDR3aa: CASSLYGYTF; d_gene: NA; v_gene: TRBV6-1
CDR3aa: CASSLSSYSGANVLTF; d_gene: NA; v_gene: TRBV27
CDR3aa: CASTPDRDDEKLFF; d_gene: TRBD1; v_gene: TRBV7-8
CDR3aa: CASSLDRAGTGNTIYF; d_gene: NA; v_gene: TRBV11-2
CDR3aa: CASSSRQGWGTEAFF; d_gene: TRBD1; v_gene: TRBV28
CDR3aa: CASSQPIRGKAGEKLFF; d_gene: NA; v_gene: TRBV14
CDR3aa: CASSPGASHYEQYF; d_gene: NA; v_gene: TRBV5-6
CDR3aa: CSPFDTPAGGLTDTQYF; d_gene: TRBD2; v_gene: TRBV29-1
CDR3aa: CASSLSGQGRSTGELFF; d_gene: TRBD1; v_gene: TRBV5-1
CDR3aa: CASRIALPGVNEQFF; d_gene: NA; v_gene: TRBV27
CDR3aa: CASSLATGGYNEQFF; d_gene: TRBD1; v_gene: TRBV5-4
CDR3aa: CASSTKRTNTYNEQFF; d_gene: NA; v_gene: TRBV11-2
CDR3aa: CASSRQGGVDEQFF; d_gene: TRBD1; v_gene: TRBV4-1
CDR3aa: CASSPRTNFAEQYF; d_gene: NA; v_gene: TRBV7-9
CDR3aa: CASSPGQGPDYGYTF; d_gene: TRBD1; v_gene: TRBV5-6
CDR3aa: CASSQDRGQLNEKLFF; d_gene: TRBD1; v_gene: TRBV4-3
CDR3aa: CASSYSMIDISYGYTF; d_gene: NA; v_gene: TRBV6-5